The following is a TCR beta chain sequence with its context. Its antigen is unknown. Cells classed as naive CD8+ T cells were CD45RO-CCR7+CD27+CD95-. This sample is part of a study of CXCR3-negative and CXCR3-positive naive CD8 T cells. General study results and limits: For memory CD8+ cells diversity was much lower, but both naive subsets had comparably high diversity. More hydrophobic TRB CDR3s occurred in CXCR3-positive than in CXCR3-negative naive cells. CXCR3 levels fell partly with cryopreservation; most assays relied on fresh PBMCs.

The CDR3 is 12 residues long. Germline CDR1 and CDR2: SNHLY and FYNNEI. The TRB libraries of cDNA were built by UMI-labeled 5' RACE. TCRdb re-called the 5' RACE reads; every CDR3 protein appears as one record, without DNA. This repertoire comprises under 150,000 distinct CDR3 sequences; its ten largest clones make up 0.25% to 0.35%. The V call is TRBV2, the J call TRBJ1-1. Sample: naive CXCR3+ CD8+ T cells from blood. The sample's subset: CD45RO-CCR7+CD27+CD95- naive CD8+ T cells expressing CXCR3 (TNR3+). The TCR comes from a human donor in good health. Some clones in this sample may be carry-over from other donors' samples. The CDR3 is CASSRQEVGAFF.